The 29 T cell receptor beta chains presented below share a single source sample, sequenced in a study of cytomegalovirus exposure and HLA in healthy donors. 60 Vbeta and 13 Jbeta primers were used in PCR. Libraries were prepared by immunoSEQ multiplex PCR; TCRdb keeps only in-frame clonotypes and omits some of them. This table has 160,000 or so clones, about 85% appearing once. Sequenced input: PBMCs. Receptors originate from a male donor in good health and CMV-seropositive.

The V call is TRBV19, the J call TRBJ2-7, with 8 bases that match TRBD1. V shed 5 bases, J shed 1 base, and the junction held 4 bases outside the gene matches. The CDR3 sequence is 14 residues long. Germline lookup yields CDR1 LNHDA and CDR2 SQIVND (reference sequence). This chain's CDR3 is CASSYRGESYEQYF. In nucleotides, the CDR3 is TGTGCCAGTAGTTACAGGGGGGAATCCTACGAGCAGTACTTC.

The chain employs TRBV4-1 and TRBJ2-5; 7 bases are shared with TRBD2. Near its end, the DNA agrees better with TRBJ2-7, so the J call may be wrong. In germline, CDR1 is MGHRA, CDR2 YSYEKL. The CDR3 contains 13 residues. CDR3 in DNA: TGCGCCAGCAGCCAGGGGGGGAAATACGAGCAGTACTTC. Amino acid sequence: CASSQGGKYEQYF.

This chain links TRBV6-6 with TRBJ1-1; D uncertain. V lost 7 bases, J lost 5 bases, and 11 bases lay in between. This CDR3 is 12 amino acids long. The germline CDR1 and CDR2 sequences are MNHNY and SVGAGI (reference sequence). The CDR3 DNA reads TGTGCCAGCACCATACTAGGGACTGAAGCTTTCTTT. This gives the protein CASTILGTEAFF.

The gene calls are TRBV2 and TRBJ1-1; D is uncertain. Trimming removed 4 bases from V and 2 bases from J, with 8 bases in between. Germline loops: CDR1 SNHLY, CDR2 FYNNEI. The CDR3 consists of 13 residues. This CDR3 is CASSVRINTEAFF. In DNA form, the CDR3 reads TGTGCCAGCAGTGTCAGGATTAACACTGAAGCTTTCTTT. The full variable domain, its missing parts supplied by reference TRBV2 and TRBJ1-1, is EPEVTQTPSHQVTQMGQEVILRCVPISNHLYFYWYRQILGQKVEFLVSFYNNEISEKSEIFDDQFSVERPDGSNFTLKIRSTKLEDSAMYFCASSVRINTEAFFGQGTRLTVV.

The chain joins TRBV2 to TRBJ1-5, with 8 bases lining up with TRBD1. Losses at the gene ends were 7 bases for V and 4 bases for J; bases not matched to a gene: 9. Germline V gene lookup returns CDR1 SNHLY and CDR2 FYNNEI. The CDR3 covers 15 residues. This chain's CDR3 is CASMTGTGGNQPQHF. In DNA, the CDR3 is TGTGCCAGCATGACAGGTACAGGGGGGAATCAGCCCCAGCATTTT.

This chain links TRBV27 with TRBJ2-7; D may be TRBD1 (5 bases). CDR1 is MNHEY and CDR2 is SMNVEV in the germline V gene (reference sequence). The CDR3 covers 12 residues. Trimming removed 6 bases at V and 4 bases at J, with 10 bases between. CDR3 in amino acids: CASSSGSYEQYF. CDR3 nucleotides: TGTGCCAGCAGCTCAGGGTCGTACGAGCAGTACTTC.

Notes on this clone: Within the sample, other DNA sequences also encode this same CDR3. The chain recombines TRBV30 with TRBJ1-5; possibly TRBD1 for D (5 bases). This CDR3 has 12 residues. Looked up from germline, CDR1 is GTSNPN and CDR2 is SVGIG (reference sequence). Deletions cut 2 bases from V and 7 bases from J, with 9 bases between. Here the CDR3 DNA reads TGTGCCTGGAGTACGGGGGGGCAGCCCCAGCATTTT. This sequence encodes CAWSTGGQPQHF.

The CDR3 DNA is TGTGCCAGCAGCATTGCACCGACAGGTCAAGAGCAGTACTTC. It yields the protein CASSIAPTGQEQYF. J is TRBJ2-5 and V is TRBV6-6; a possible D gene is TRBD1 (6 bases). CDR3 length equals 14 residues. V was clipped by 6 bases and J by 11 bases, with 22 bases between them. Germline values: CDR1 MNHNY, CDR2 SVGAGI (reference sequence).

The chain combines TRBV7-2 with TRBJ2-7; TRBD1 matches at 7 bases. V shed 7 bases and J 7 bases; nucleotides not matched to a gene: 10. The germline V gene encodes CDR1 SGHTA and CDR2 FQGNSA. CDR3 length: 13 residues. The CDR3 nucleotides read TGTGCCAGCACCGACAGGGTAGTAGGGGAGCAGTACTTC. This sequence encodes CASTDRVVGEQYF.

The chain combines TRBV5-1 with TRBJ2-5; maybe TRBD2 (6 bases). Trimming stripped 4 bases from V and 2 bases from J, with 12 bases between. The CDR3 loop spans 14 amino acids. The germline V gene encodes CDR1 SGHRS and CDR2 YFSETQ. DNA for the CDR3: TGCGCCAGCAGCCCAACTAGCTCTCAAGAGACCCAGTACTTC. Amino acids: CASSPTSSQETQYF.

The chain recombines TRBV5-8 with TRBJ1-4; 8 nucleotides line up with TRBD1. Germline values: CDR1 SGHTS, CDR2 YDEGEE. The V and J ends lost 0 bases and 7 bases, in that order; junction bases with no gene match: 8. The CDR3 extends over 16 amino acids. CDR3 loop: CASSLADRGRSEKLFF. In DNA form, the CDR3 reads TGTGCCAGCAGCTTGGCCGACAGGGGCAGAAGTGAAAAACTGTTTTTT.

The chain joins TRBV10-2 to TRBJ2-7; the D gene is possibly TRBD2 (6 bases). This CDR3 has 12 residues. The V end lost 8 bases, the J end lost 1 base, and 9 bases lay between the germline ends. Germline CDR1 WSHSY, CDR2 SAAADI. The CDR3 DNA follows: TGCGCCAGCGGGGGGTCATCCTACGAGCAGTACTTC. This translates into CASGGSSYEQYF.

This sequence joins TRBV4-3 and TRBJ1-2; 8 bases line up with TRBD1. The ends lost 2 bases at V and 6 bases at J; junction bases unmatched: 8. The CDR3 loop spans 15 amino acids. The germline gives CDR1 LGHNA, CDR2 YSLEER. CDR3 amino acids: CASSQSGGGWNGYTF. In DNA form, the CDR3 reads TGCGCCAGCAGCCAATCAGGGGGCGGCTGGAATGGCTACACCTTC.

This clone was seen a few times. The gene calls are TRBV15 and TRBJ2-5, with 9 bases fitting TRBD1. The germline V gene has CDR1 LNHNV and CDR2 YYDKDF (reference sequence). CDR3 length: 16 amino acids. Trimming took 1 base from V and 7 from J; bases not matched to a gene: 10. The CDR3 sequence is CATSRVSDRGIGTQYF. The CDR3 coding sequence is TGTGCCACCAGCAGAGTCTCGGACAGGGGAATAGGGACCCAGTACTTC.

This clone was counted a single time. The chain carries TRBV7-3 and TRBJ2-3; D is uncertain. Germline V gives CDR1 SGHTA, CDR2 FQGTGA. V was clipped by 7 bases and J by 1 base, with 9 bases between them. CDR3 length equals 13 residues. CDR3 DNA: TGTGCCAGCACCCAATTAGGCACAGATACGCAGTATTTT. It is translated as CASTQLGTDTQYF.

CDR3 DNA: TGTGCCTGGAGTGTACTGGGTAGCGGGTCCGACTACGAGCAGTACTTC. Translating it yields CAWSVLGSGSDYEQYF. The V and J genes are TRBV30 and TRBJ2-7; 7 positions agree with TRBD2. This CDR3 has 16 residues. V lost 0 bases, J lost 3 bases, and 11 bases stayed unmatched. CDR1 and CDR2 (germline): GTSNPN, SVGIG (reference sequence).

The chain couples TRBV6-5 to TRBJ1-2, with a tentative D call TRBD1 (5 bases). Germline V gene lookup returns CDR1 MNHEY and CDR2 SVGAGI. V was pared by 5 bases and J by 8 bases, with 12 bases between. This CDR3 contains 12 residues. The CDR3 coding sequence is TGTGCCAGCAGTCGGTTGGGGGGAGGCTACACCTTC. It translates to CASSRLGGGYTF.

This clone was seen more than once but under ten times. The chain is built from TRBV4-3 and TRBJ2-7, with 10 bases aligning to TRBD2. The CDR3 spans 15 residues. Germline V gene sequence: CDR1 LGHNA, CDR2 YSLEER. The junction had 3 bases not matched to a gene; V was cut back by 1 base and J by 3 bases. The CDR3 spells CASSQGAGGVYEQYF. CDR3 nucleotides: TGCGCCAGCAGCCAAGGAGCGGGAGGGGTCTACGAGCAGTACTTC.

The chain carries TRBV6-1 and TRBJ2-7, with D possibly matching TRBD1 (5 bases). Trimming left V 4 bases short and J 0 bases short, with 19 bases between. CDR1 MNHNS and CDR2 SASEGT come from the germline V gene. The CDR3 totals 17 residues. CDR3 amino acids: CASSGVLGLTPSYEQYF. The CDR3 nucleotides read TGTGCCAGCAGTGGAGTCCTGGGGCTAACCCCCTCCTACGAGCAGTACTTC.

The chain combines TRBV5-1 with TRBJ1-2; 10 bases map to TRBD1. In germline, CDR1 is SGHRS, CDR2 YFSETQ. This CDR3 is 15 amino acids long. With 1 base clipped from V and 4 bases from J, the junction kept 4 bases outside the gene matches. Here the CDR3 reads CASSLPGQGIYGYTF. In DNA form, the CDR3 reads TGCGCCAGCAGCTTGCCGGGACAGGGGATCTATGGCTACACCTTC.

The table lists this clone with a count of one. The V and J genes are TRBV5-1 and TRBJ2-3, with D possibly TRBD2 on 6 matching bases. CDR1 is SGHRS and CDR2 is YFSETQ in the germline V gene. Deletions cut 0 bases from V and 5 bases from J, with 7 bases between. CDR3 size: 13 residues. CDR3 sequence: CASSLERVDTQYF. The CDR3 nucleotides read TGCGCCAGCAGCTTGGAGCGGGTAGATACGCAGTATTTT.

The DNA for the CDR3 is TGTGCCAGCAAACCCGAGGGCCATAATGACGAGCAGTACTTC. Translated: CASKPEGHNDEQYF. The rearrangement joins TRBV7-2 to TRBJ2-7, with D possibly TRBD2 on 5 matching bases. V was pared by 7 bases and J by 5 bases, with 18 bases between. Germline CDR1 and CDR2: SGHTA and FQGNSA. The CDR3 is 14 residues long.

As concerns this clone: The junction departs from germline at one end; a sequencing error may be responsible. This chain links TRBV7-9 with TRBJ2-7, with 7 positions matching TRBD1. The CDR3 loop spans 16 amino acids. The germline CDR1 and CDR2 sequences are SEHNR and FQNEAQ (reference sequence). CDR3 DNA: TGTTCCAGCAGCTTATATCCGGAAGGGGGCGTTTACGAGCAGTACTTC. This sequence encodes CSSSLYPEGGVYEQYF.

The CDR3 loop reads CASTGGQGAYEQYF. The CDR3 coding sequence is TGTGCCAGTACCGGGGGACAGGGCGCCTACGAGCAGTACTTC. The chain couples TRBV19 to TRBJ2-7; 9 bases map to TRBD1. Losses at the gene ends were 7 bases for V and 2 bases for J; bases not matched to a gene: 6. CDR3 size: 14 residues. The V gene's germline CDR1 is LNHDA and CDR2 SQIVND (reference sequence).

The V and J genes are TRBV30 and TRBJ2-2, with D perhaps TRBD1 (5 bases). The CDR3 consists of 15 residues. V lost 1 base to trimming and J lost 7 bases, with 16 bases between them. From germline, CDR1 is GTSNPN and CDR2 SVGIG (reference sequence). The CDR3 is CAWSGAEIGHGELFF. The CDR3 DNA reads TGTGCCTGGAGTGGGGCGGAGATTGGACACGGGGAGCTGTTTTTT.

The chain joins TRBV28 to TRBJ1-6; D is unresolved. The germline V gene encodes CDR1 MDHEN and CDR2 SYDVKM. The length of the CDR3 is 14 residues. V lost 5 bases and J lost 6, with 11 bases in between. The CDR3 loop is CASSNLHTNSPLHF. The CDR3 DNA reads TGTGCCAGCAGTAACCTTCACACTAATTCACCCCTCCACTTT.

The chain joins TRBV7-9 to TRBJ2-1; TRBD2 aligns across 15 bases. The CDR3 totals 18 residues. Germline trimming cut 6 bases from V and 1 base from J; bases unmatched to any gene: 7. The germline V gene has CDR1 SEHNR and CDR2 FQNEAQ (reference sequence). The CDR3 DNA sequence: TGTGCCAGCAGAGAAGGACTAGCGGGAGGGCCTTCCTACAATGAGCAGTTCTTC. Translation gives CASREGLAGGPSYNEQFF. The full variable domain, rest sourced from reference TRBV7-9 and TRBJ2-1, is DTGVSQNPRHKITKRGQNVTFRCDPISEHNRLYWYRQTLGQGPEFLTYFQNEAQLEKSRLLSDRFSAERPKGSFSTLEIQRTEQGDSAMYLCASREGLAGGPSYNEQFFGPGTRLTVL.

This chain connects TRBV5-1 to TRBJ2-7; D gene uncertain. Per germline, CDR1 SGHRS and CDR2 YFSETQ. CDR3 length: 12 amino acids. V lost 0 bases to trimming and J lost 4 bases, with 5 bases between them. The CDR3 here is CASSLVEYEQYF. In nucleotides, the CDR3 is TGCGCCAGCAGCTTGGTGGAGTACGAGCAGTACTTC.

The V call is TRBV19, the J call TRBJ2-3, with 13 bases matching TRBD2. Germline values: CDR1 LNHDA, CDR2 SQIVND (reference sequence). V was clipped by 3 bases and J by 3 bases; unmatched bases: 9. The CDR3 is 18 residues long. The CDR3 DNA reads as TGTGCCAGTAGTATGGCGGCGACTAGCGGGAGGCCGACAGATACGCAGTATTTT. It specifies CASSMAATSGRPTDTQYF.